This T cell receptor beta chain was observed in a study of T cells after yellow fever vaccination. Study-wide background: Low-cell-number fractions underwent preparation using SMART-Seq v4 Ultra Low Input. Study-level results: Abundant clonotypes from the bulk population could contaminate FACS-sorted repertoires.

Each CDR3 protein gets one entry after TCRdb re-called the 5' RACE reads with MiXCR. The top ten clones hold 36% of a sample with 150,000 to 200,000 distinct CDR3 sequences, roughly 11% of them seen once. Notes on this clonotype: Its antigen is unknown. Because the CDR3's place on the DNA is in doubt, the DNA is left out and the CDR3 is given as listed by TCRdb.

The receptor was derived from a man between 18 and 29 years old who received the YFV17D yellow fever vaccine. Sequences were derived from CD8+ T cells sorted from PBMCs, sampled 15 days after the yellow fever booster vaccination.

The CDR3 here is CASSSSTVQETQYF. The chain recombines TRBV6-5 with TRBJ2-5. CDR1 and CDR2 from the germline V gene are MNHEY and SVGAGI. The CDR3 spans 14 residues, counting both ends.